The 17 T cell receptor beta chains below were found in one sample sequenced in a study of CD4 and CD8 cells across lung adenocarcinoma regions. MiXCR was run by TCRdb on the PCR reads, yielding one entry per CDR3 protein. Among around 20,000 distinct CDR3 sequences listed, 50% were seen once. The sequenced sample was CD8+ T cells from the margin of a lung tumor. The receptors here all came from a male donor with lung adenocarcinoma. The CD4 and CD8 labels of this study may be unreliable.

The sample holds one count of this clonotype. The V and J genes are TRBV19 and TRBJ2-1, with 7 bases aligning to TRBD2. The V gene end was trimmed by 7 bases and the J gene end by 0 bases; junction bases not matched to a gene: 6. This CDR3 region has 15 residues. Germline V gene data show CDR1 as LNHDA and CDR2 as SQIVND (reference sequence). The DNA for the CDR3 is TGTGCCAGTAAGGTGGGAGGGCCCTCCTACAATGAGCAGTTCTTC. Amino acid sequence: CASKVGGPSYNEQFF.

The chain uses TRBV6-5 and TRBJ2-3; D is possibly TRBD2 (5 bases). The CDR3 loop spans 18 amino acids. Trimming left V 2 bases short and J 3 bases short, with 21 bases between. The V gene's germline CDR1 is MNHEY and CDR2 SVGAGI. CDR3: CASSYVLPSGTGTDTQYF. For the CDR3, the DNA is TGTGCCAGCAGTTACGTCCTCCCCTCAGGAACGGGGACAGATACGCAGTATTTT.

The chain employs TRBV7-2 and TRBJ2-1, with D perhaps TRBD1 (7 bases). Deletions cut 4 bases from V and 10 bases from J, with 20 bases between. The V gene's germline CDR1 is SGHTA and CDR2 FQGNSA. The CDR3 is 15 amino acids. CDR3: CASSSTGWERAEQFF. The CDR3 bases are TGTGCCAGCAGCTCGACAGGGTGGGAGCGGGCCGAGCAGTTCTTC.

Sample share makes this clonotype medium-sized. The rearrangement joins TRBV6-1 to TRBJ1-2; no firm D call. This CDR3 has 12 amino acids. Between the trimmed V and J ends, which lost 4 bases and 3 bases, there was a span of 6 bases. Germline CDR1 reads MNHNS; CDR2 reads SASEGT. CDR3 nucleotides: TGTGCCAGCAGTGGACCGTACTATGGCTACACCTTC. Its translation: CASSGPYYGYTF.

Of note for this clonotype: A read error may account for a junction end that differs from germline. The V call is TRBV10-3, the J call TRBJ2-3; D perhaps matches TRBD1 (6 bases). The CDR3 is 14 amino acids. Germline loops: CDR1 ENHRY, CDR2 SYGVKD. The CDR3 coding sequence is TGTGCGGGGAGATTAGGGGGAGACCGAGAGACGCAGTACTTT. It codes for CAGRLGGDRETQYF.

This clonotype is labeled medium-sized (0.01 to 0.1%). The chain carries TRBV6-1 and TRBJ2-7; D not resolved. Trimming took 7 bases from V and 2 from J, leaving 3 bases between them. Germline V gives CDR1 MNHNS, CDR2 SASEGT. The CDR3 loop spans 10 amino acids. Here the CDR3 DNA reads TGTGCCAGCAATACCTACGAGCAGTACTTC. It is translated as CASNTYEQYF.

On this clonotype itself: One end of the junction is discordant with germline, which a read error may explain. V gene TRBV6-1 combines with J gene TRBJ2-3; D might be TRBD1 (5 bases). Germline V gene lookup returns CDR1 MNHNS and CDR2 SASEGT. CDR3 length: 16 residues. In DNA form, the CDR3 reads TGTGCCAGCAGTGAAGCGGGGCCGTGGGCCAAAAACATTCAGTATTTC. It is translated as CASSEAGPWAKNIQYF.

This chain connects TRBV4-2 to TRBJ2-5; D may be TRBD1 (5 bases). This CDR3 has 14 amino acids. Trimming left V 4 bases short and J 0 bases short, with 9 bases between. Germline CDR1 reads LGHNA; CDR2 reads YNFKEQ. The CDR3 loop is CASSRPGNQETQYF. The CDR3 DNA sequence: TGTGCCAGCAGCCGCCCAGGGAACCAAGAGACCCAGTACTTC.

The rearrangement uses TRBV12-3 or TRBV12-4 and TRBJ2-4; D tentatively fits TRBD1 or TRBD2 (5 bases each). The J call may be mistaken, given a closer DNA end match to TRBJ2-1. The CDR3 runs to 14 residues. CDR3 in amino acids: CASSRPREKNEQFF. CDR3 DNA: TGTGCCAGCAGTCGTCCCAGGGAGAAAAATGAGCAGTTCTTC.

This clonotype was counted at least ten times. This rearrangement joins TRBV6-5 to TRBJ2-1; TRBD2 matches at 9 bases. Trimming took 7 bases from V and 8 from J; bases not matched to a gene: 9. There are 14 residues in the CDR3. Germline V gene sequence: CDR1 MNHEY, CDR2 SVGAGI. The CDR3 DNA reads TGTGCCAGCACACGGGCGGGAGGGTGGGATGAGCAGTTCTTC. Its translation: CASTRAGGWDEQFF.

Only a few counts were recorded for this clonotype. J is TRBJ2-1 and V is TRBV30; possible D gene TRBD1, 6 bases. The V and J ends lost 0 bases and 9 bases respectively, with 12 bases between them. The CDR3 runs to 13 residues. The germline V gene has CDR1 GTSNPN and CDR2 SVGIG (reference sequence). CDR3 coding DNA: TGTGCCTGGAGTGTTGCCAGGGGCAGTGAGCAGTTCTTC. As protein: CAWSVARGSEQFF.

This rearrangement joins TRBV18 to TRBJ2-1; D is unclear. V was cut by 6 bases and J by 1 base, with 13 bases left in between. This CDR3 comprises 15 residues. Germline V lookup: CDR1 KGHSH, CDR2 LQKENI. The CDR3 DNA follows: TGTGCCAGCTCGTCGACTCATGAATCCTACAATGAGCAGTTCTTC. It specifies CASSSTHESYNEQFF.

This clonotype was seen a handful of times. The CDR3, as DNA: TGTGCCAGCAGCCAAGACAGTTTGTACGAGCAGTACTTC. This encodes CASSQDSLYEQYF. This chain links TRBV4-2 with TRBJ2-7, with no clear D. The CDR3 is 13 residues long. V was shortened by 0 bases and J by 4 bases, with 7 bases between the two germline ends. Per germline, CDR1 LGHNA and CDR2 YNFKEQ.

The sample holds a few counts of this clonotype. The chain joins TRBV4-1 to TRBJ2-3, with D perhaps TRBD2 (7 bases). With 4 bases removed from V and 3 bases from J, the gap between germline ends came to 11 bases. The CDR3 contains 14 residues. Looked up from germline, CDR1 is MGHRA and CDR2 is YSYEKL. The CDR3 DNA reads as TGCGCCAGCAGCCTAAGCGGGACAACAGATACGCAGTATTTT. Amino acids: CASSLSGTTDTQYF.

The chain links TRBV9 to TRBJ2-4; 14 bases line up with TRBD2. The J call is in doubt because the DNA end fits TRBJ2-5 better. The germline V gene encodes CDR1 SGDLS and CDR2 YYNGEE. The CDR3 consists of 20 residues. As DNA, the CDR3 is TGTGCCAGCAGCCCGCCACCGGGACTAGCGGGAGAAGGGTTAGAAGAGACCCAGTACTTC. It translates to CASSPPPGLAGEGLEETQYF.

Many counts were recorded for this clonotype. A much larger clone differs by one base, so this may be a read error. The genes are TRBV10-3 and TRBJ2-1, with 7 nucleotides matching TRBD2. Near its end, the DNA agrees better with TRBJ2-7, so the J call may be wrong. This CDR3 spans 14 amino acids. Looked up from germline, CDR1 is ENHRY and CDR2 is SYGVKD. The CDR3 coding sequence is TGTGCCATCAGTGATGTCCGGGGAGGGGATGAGCAGTACTTC. Its protein product is CAISDVRGGDEQYF.

This clonotype came up a few times. A read error may explain this, as a much larger clone is one base away. The CDR3 DNA reads as TGTGCCAGCAGCGTGGGACAGACTCTGACCCAGTTCTTC. Residues: CASSVGQTLTQFF. V and J are TRBV6-1 and TRBJ2-1, with 7 bases aligning to TRBD1. The V gene end was trimmed by 6 bases and the J gene end by 13 bases; junction bases not matched to a gene: 12. Germline V gene data show CDR1 as MNHNS and CDR2 as SASEGT. The CDR3 sequence is 13 residues long.